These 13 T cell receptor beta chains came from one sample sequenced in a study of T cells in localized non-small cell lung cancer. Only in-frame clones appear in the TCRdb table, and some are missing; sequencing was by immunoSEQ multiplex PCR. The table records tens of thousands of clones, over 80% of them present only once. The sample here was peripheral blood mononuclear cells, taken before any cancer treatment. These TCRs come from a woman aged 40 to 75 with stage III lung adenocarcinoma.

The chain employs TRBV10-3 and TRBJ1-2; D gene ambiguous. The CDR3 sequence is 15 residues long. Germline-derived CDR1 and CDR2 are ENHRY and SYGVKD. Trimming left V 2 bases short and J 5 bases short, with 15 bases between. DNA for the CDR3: TGTGCCATCAGTGAGGGGGAGGGAGTCGGATATGGCTACACCTTC. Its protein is CAISEGEGVGYGYTF.

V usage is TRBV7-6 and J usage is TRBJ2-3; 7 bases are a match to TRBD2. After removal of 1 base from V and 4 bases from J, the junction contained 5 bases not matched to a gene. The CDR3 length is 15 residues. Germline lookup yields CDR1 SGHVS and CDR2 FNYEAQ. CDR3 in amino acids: CASSLGSGGADTQYF. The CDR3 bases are TGTGCCAGCAGCTTAGGTAGTGGGGGGGCAGATACGCAGTATTTT.

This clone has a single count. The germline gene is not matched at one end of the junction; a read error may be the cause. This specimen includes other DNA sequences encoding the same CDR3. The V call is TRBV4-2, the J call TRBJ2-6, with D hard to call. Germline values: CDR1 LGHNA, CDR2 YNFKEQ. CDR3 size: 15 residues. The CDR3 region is CASSQDTSGANVLTF. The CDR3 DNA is TGTGCTAGCAGCCAGGATACCTCTGGGGCCAACGTCCTGACTTTC.

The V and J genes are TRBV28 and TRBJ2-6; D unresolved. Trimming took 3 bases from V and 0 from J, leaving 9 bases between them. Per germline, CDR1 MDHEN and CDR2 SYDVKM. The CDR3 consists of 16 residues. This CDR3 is CASSFVGTSGANVLTF. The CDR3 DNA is TGTGCCAGCAGTTTCGTCGGAACCTCTGGGGCCAACGTCCTGACTTTC.

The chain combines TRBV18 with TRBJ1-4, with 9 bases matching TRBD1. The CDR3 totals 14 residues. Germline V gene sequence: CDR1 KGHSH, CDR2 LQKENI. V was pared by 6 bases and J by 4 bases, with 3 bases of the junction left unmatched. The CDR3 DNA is TGTGCCAGCTCTCCGACAGGGGGTAATGAAAAACTGTTTTTT. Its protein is CASSPTGGNEKLFF.

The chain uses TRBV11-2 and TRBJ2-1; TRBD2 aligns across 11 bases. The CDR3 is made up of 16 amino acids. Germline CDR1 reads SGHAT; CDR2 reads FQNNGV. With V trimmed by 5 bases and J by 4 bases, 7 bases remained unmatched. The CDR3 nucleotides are TGTGCCAGCAGCGATAAGACTAGCGGGATTTACAATGAGCAGTTCTTC. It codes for CASSDKTSGIYNEQFF.

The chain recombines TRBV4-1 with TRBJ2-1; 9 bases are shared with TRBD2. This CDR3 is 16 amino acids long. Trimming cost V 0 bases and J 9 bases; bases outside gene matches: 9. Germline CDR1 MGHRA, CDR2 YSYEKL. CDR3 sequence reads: CASSQDEAGGYFEQFF. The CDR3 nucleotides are TGCGCCAGCAGCCAAGATGAAGCGGGGGGTTACTTTGAGCAGTTCTTC.

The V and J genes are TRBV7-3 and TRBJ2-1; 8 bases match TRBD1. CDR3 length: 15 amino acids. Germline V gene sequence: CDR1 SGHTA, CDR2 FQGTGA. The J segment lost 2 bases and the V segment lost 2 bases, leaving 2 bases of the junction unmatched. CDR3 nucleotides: TGTGCCAGCAGCTTAGACAGGGGTGCCTACAATGAGCAGTTCTTC. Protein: CASSLDRGAYNEQFF.

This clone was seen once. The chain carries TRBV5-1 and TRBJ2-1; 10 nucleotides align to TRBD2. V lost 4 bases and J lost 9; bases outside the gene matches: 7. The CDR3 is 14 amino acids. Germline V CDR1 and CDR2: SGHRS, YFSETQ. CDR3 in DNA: TGCGCCAGCAGCCTAGCGGGAGAGGGCAGTGAGCAGTTCTTC. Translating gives CASSLAGEGSEQFF.

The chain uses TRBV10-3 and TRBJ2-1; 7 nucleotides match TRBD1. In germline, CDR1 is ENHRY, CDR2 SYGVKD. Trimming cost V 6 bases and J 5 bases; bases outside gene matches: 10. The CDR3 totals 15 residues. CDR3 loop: CAIRTGQVRNNEQFF. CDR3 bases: TGTGCCATCAGGACAGGACAGGTTCGGAACAATGAGCAGTTCTTC.

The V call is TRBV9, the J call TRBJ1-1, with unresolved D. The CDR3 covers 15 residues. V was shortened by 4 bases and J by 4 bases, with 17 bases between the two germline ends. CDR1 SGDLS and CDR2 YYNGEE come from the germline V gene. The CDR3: CASSPSPKLGTEAFF. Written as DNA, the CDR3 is TGTGCCAGCAGCCCATCCCCCAAACTGGGCACTGAAGCTTTCTTT.

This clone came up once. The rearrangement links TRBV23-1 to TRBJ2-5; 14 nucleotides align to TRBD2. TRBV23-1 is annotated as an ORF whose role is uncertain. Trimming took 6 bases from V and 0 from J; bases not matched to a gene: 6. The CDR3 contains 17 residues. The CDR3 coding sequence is TGCGCCAGCAGGGGACTAGCGGGGGCTACTGACCAAGAGACCCAGTACTTC. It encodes CASRGLAGATDQETQYF.

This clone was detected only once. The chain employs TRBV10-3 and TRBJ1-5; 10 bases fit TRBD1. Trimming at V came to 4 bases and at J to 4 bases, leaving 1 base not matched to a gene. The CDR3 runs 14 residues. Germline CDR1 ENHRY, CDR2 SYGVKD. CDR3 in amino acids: CAISGTGGNQPQHF. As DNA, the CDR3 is TGTGCCATCAGTGGGACAGGGGGAAATCAGCCCCAGCATTTT.